Listed below are T cell receptor beta chains from one sample, sequenced in a study of T cell changes during pregnancy in multiple sclerosis. The assay was immunoSEQ multiplex PCR, and TCRdb's table has in-frame clones only and misses some. The sample includes around 100,000 clones, 90% to 95% of them seen just once. The sample here was peripheral blood, taken in the second trimester of pregnancy. Receptors were obtained from a female donor with multiple sclerosis, enrolled in a pregnancy study. Each CDR3 is given without its conserved first and last residue.

cdr3_aa,j_call,v_call
ASSGGQGAGGANVLT,TRBJ2-6,TRBV10-2
ASSLFYGQVNEKLF,TRBJ1-4,TRBV27
ASSLQMGRAEAF,TRBJ1-1,TRBV7-2
ASGPGQVLVTQY,TRBJ2-3,TRBV6-1
ASSPTEDTQY,TRBJ2-3,TRBV6-8
ASSLYRGLETQY,TRBJ2-5,TRBV7-2
ATRADLNSPLH,TRBJ1-6,TRBV2
ASSSQIRSPGRGGFYGYT,TRBJ1-2,TRBV7-3
ASSIGSHQPQH,TRBJ1-5,TRBV19
AWSVLRGAPQETQY,TRBJ2-5,TRBV30
ASSLVGGAHNSPLH,TRBJ1-6,TRBV5-5
ASSWRAAYEQY,TRBJ2-7,TRBV13
ASSIPSYRSYNEQF,TRBJ2-1,TRBV27
ASGGGNTKAF,TRBJ1-1,TRBV25-1
ASSSHLRQANYEQY,TRBJ2-7,TRBV11-2
ASSPDREGNTIY,TRBJ1-3,TRBV6-5
ASSLVREGCYEQY,TRBJ2-7,TRBV7-4
ASSQYSGTEAF,TRBJ1-1,TRBV6-5
ASSLTSGRTGPGNEQF,TRBJ2-1,TRBV7-2
ASSSFGTGREQF,TRBJ2-1,TRBV13
ASSSTSGRGVETQY,TRBJ2-5,TRBV5-4
ASSLQGVGRGSEKLF,TRBJ1-4,TRBV5-6
SVRTSGNHEQY,TRBJ2-7,TRBV29-1
ASRPQERGNYGYT,TRBJ1-2,TRBV2
ASSVEDRADTQY,TRBJ2-3,TRBV9
ASGDRAATNEKLF,TRBJ1-4,TRBV2
ASSLMPRGTEAF,TRBJ1-1,TRBV9
ASSVVTSAYNEQF,TRBJ2-1,TRBV9
ASSETRETQY,TRBJ2-5,TRBV6-1
ASRTDLGTGSQDQPQH,TRBJ1-5,TRBV4-1
ASSSIIQGSGNTIY,TRBJ1-3,TRBV27
ASSFREGYGYT,TRBJ1-2,TRBV7-9
ASSQGGKETQY,TRBJ2-5,TRBV25-1
ASSGTGYT,TRBJ1-2,TRBV2
ASSLRTGISQPQH,TRBJ1-5,TRBV7-2
ASSPSFEGRYGYT,TRBJ1-2,TRBV5-1
ASSEVVYEQY,TRBJ2-7,TRBV2
ASSSYIGGEQF,TRBJ2-1,TRBV28
ASSALAGEYNEQF,TRBJ2-1,TRBV9
ASSQDLQGAYEQY,TRBJ2-7,TRBV4-1
ATSRELAGNEQF,TRBJ2-1,TRBV15